This TCR beta chain was recorded in a study of T cell changes during pregnancy in multiple sclerosis (dated 2019 in TCRdb). Notes on the research overall: Changes in the T cell repertoire over the course of pregnancy were examined in this study in women with multiple sclerosis.

CDR1 and CDR2 (SEHNR, FQNEAQ) derive from the germline V gene (reference sequence). The CDR3 goes from the cysteine to the phenylalanine over 15 residues. Of the read, only the CDR3 DNA is kept; its 45 bases are in frame from base 1. Relative to germline, V is missing 6 bases and J is missing 6 bases, with 8 bases of the junction outside any gene match. The library was produced with the immunoSEQ multiplex PCR assay. Not all clones reach the TCRdb copy of this immuneACCESS table, which keeps in-frame sequences only. Checked studies attribute under half of the gap to unresolved V genes and leave the rest unexplained. Recorded for this sample are over 55,000 clones; approximately 92% of them occurred a single time. 2.3% of the sample is held by the ten biggest clonotypes. This clone was recorded once. It has no known antigen specificity. One base away there is no much larger clone; base qualities are not given.

Here the sequenced sample was peripheral blood, taken in the first trimester of pregnancy. The receptor chain draws on TRBV7-9 and TRBJ2-1, with 10 junctional bases fitting TRBD2. This TCR was recovered from a female donor with multiple sclerosis, enrolled in a pregnancy study. The CDR3 sequence is CASRSPGTSVNEQFF. The sequenced DNA is TGTGCCAGCAGATCTCCCGGGACTAGCGTCAATGAGCAGTTCTTC.